Presented here are 3 T cell receptor beta chains from one specimen sequenced in a study of OX40 agonist ivuxolimab in advanced cancers. Repertoires were generated with immunoSEQ multiplex PCR, while TCRdb's copy carries only in-frame clones and drops some. The sample holds 60,000 to 75,000 clones, approximately 88% seen once. The sequenced sample was CD4+ or CD8+ T cells sorted from blood, obtained in a trial of the OX40 agonist ivuxolimab. The receptors here all came from an adult with an advanced solid tumor such as melanoma, head and neck, liver or kidney cancer.

The chain couples TRBV2 to TRBJ2-1; D might be TRBD1 (5 bases). V was cut by 4 bases and J by 7 bases, with 11 bases left in between. Germline-derived CDR1 and CDR2 are SNHLY and FYNNEI. This CDR3 is built from 13 residues. CDR3 coding DNA: TGTGCCAGCAGTGGAAGGGCAGGGAATGAGCAGTTCTTC. Protein product: CASSGRAGNEQFF.

This chain links TRBV19 with TRBJ1-4; D is unclear. The CDR3 runs 12 residues. The V end lost 8 bases, the J end lost 0 bases, and 4 bases lay between the germline ends. CDR1 LNHDA and CDR2 SQIVND come from the germline V gene (reference sequence). CDR3 bases: TGTGCCAGTGTTGCAACTAATGAAAAACTGTTTTTT. This encodes CASVATNEKLFF.

Written as DNA, the CDR3 is TGTGCCAGCAGTTACGTACTTAACCAAGAGACCCAGTACTTC. Amino acids: CASSYVLNQETQYF. This chain links TRBV6-5 with TRBJ2-5, with D uncertain. The germline CDR1 and CDR2 sequences are MNHEY and SVGAGI. The CDR3 spans 14 residues. V dropped 2 bases and J dropped 0 bases, with 7 bases sitting between them.